This T cell receptor beta chain was sequenced during a study of cytomegalovirus exposure and HLA in healthy donors. Study results and caveats: Confirmation was obtained in vitro that three CMV-associated chains are specific for CMV antigens. Overall, approximately 150 TCR beta chains were annotated as cytomegalovirus-associated.

The PCR had 60 Vbeta and 13 Jbeta primers. Profiling relied on immunoSEQ multiplex PCR, and the TCRdb table lists in-frame clones only, not all of them. The sample contains some 150,000 clones, 79% of which appear only once. Healthy donors of bone marrow made up the group. Comment on this clone: Its antigen is unidentified.

V lost 4 bases to trimming and J lost 5 bases; unmatched junction nucleotides: 5. CDR3 size: 15 residues. CDR1 is LGHNA and CDR2 is YNFKEQ in the germline V gene. The sample comprised PBMCs. The chain links TRBV4-2 to TRBJ2-7; 13 nucleotides match TRBD2. This receptor was taken from a man aged 35 to 55 in good health and CMV-seronegative. The CDR3 sequence is CASSRTSGSLDEQYF. CDR3 in DNA: TGTGCCAGCAGCCGGACTAGCGGGAGTCTCGACGAGCAGTACTTC.